The T cell receptor (beta chain) described here comes from a study of blood T cell repertoires in COVID-19. Study-wide background: The origin of the acute and convalescent COVID-19 samples was the United States, Italy and Spain. T cells, B-cell-depleted T cells, or PBMCs supplied cDNA or gDNA.

The CDR3 has 16 amino acids. Looked up from germline, CDR1 is SGHNT and CDR2 is YYREEE (reference sequence). The ends lost 4 bases at V and 3 bases at J; junction bases unmatched: 10. Per the study methods: Estimation of nucleated cell counts relied on the amplification of reference gene primers. Clones were read by immunoSEQ multiplex PCR, and TCRdb kept only the in-frame ones, dropping some. The V and J calls and clone size come from that table; D and trimming were worked out from the DNA. The sample consists of some 120,000 clones, about 90% of them appearing once. What was sequenced was peripheral blood. The V call is TRBV5-4, the J call TRBJ2-5; 9 bases agree with TRBD1. The sequence derives from a woman aged 45-60 years with active or convalescent COVID-19. CDR3 sequence reads: CASSQAAGTGKETQYF. The CDR3 DNA follows: TGTGCCAGCAGCCAAGCGGCCGGGACAGGGAAAGAGACCCAGTACTTC.